This TCR beta chain originates from a study of T-cell reconstitution after alpha-beta-depleted transplantation in children. Looked up from germline, CDR1 is LNHNV and CDR2 is YYDKDF (reference sequence). Trimming removed 4 bases from V and 3 bases from J, with 18 bases in between. This CDR3 has 16 residues. TCRbeta library construction was performed incorporating unique molecular identifiers. TCRdb reanalysed the PCR reads using MiXCR and keeps one entry per CDR3 protein. The data show approximately 510,000 distinct CDR3 sequences, with around 20% seen just once and approximately 3% held by the top ten.

The V and J genes are TRBV15 and TRBJ2-5; D gene ambiguous. The sample consisted of PBMCs from the stem cell graft donor, taken from the stem cell graft. The receptor was isolated from a human donor who donated a stem cell graft to a child with acute lymphoblastic leukemia. The CDR3 spells CATSTLRIGVEETQYF. The CDR3, as DNA: TGTGCCACCAGCACCCTCCGGATAGGCGTGGAAGAGACCCAGTACTTC.